These T cell receptor beta chains were read from a single sample in a study of post-analysis software for immune sequencing data. TCRdb re-called the PCR reads with MiXCR, one entry per CDR3 protein. The sample comprises hundreds of thousands of distinct CDR3 sequences, about a third of which are singletons, and roughly 12% rests with the top ten. Sequenced input: blood. The receptor set was obtained from a girl aged 5 to 17 with multiple sclerosis. Each CDR3 is given with its conserved first and last residue. The order of the fields is D gene, V gene, clone size, J gene, CDR3 protein, CDR3 DNA. A D gene is named only where the DNA matches it firmly. Clone size is given for some rows only: seen once, a few or many times, or a class if the clone is expanded.

NA	TRBV10-3	NA	TRBJ2-7	CAISVTTQGRTYEQYF	TGTGCCATCAGTGTCACGACCCAGGGGCGAACCTACGAGCAGTACTTC
TRBD1	TRBV7-9	NA	TRBJ1-1	CASSQRTGERAEAFF	TGTGCCAGCAGCCAGCGGACAGGGGAGAGGGCTGAAGCTTTCTTT
NA	TRBV11-2	few	TRBJ2-7	CASSFFWGYEQYF	TGTGCCAGCAGCTTTTTTTGGGGGTACGAGCAGTACTTC
NA	TRBV11-2	NA	TRBJ1-2	CASSPLPGSYGYTF	TGTGCCAGCAGCCCCCTCCCAGGGTCCTATGGCTACACCTTC
TRBD2	TRBV7-3	NA	TRBJ2-5	CASSPTSGVKETQYF	TGTGCCAGCAGCCCCACTAGCGGGGTAAAAGAGACCCAGTACTTC
NA	TRBV4-3	few	TRBJ2-7	CASSLSWDTDEQYF	TGCGCCAGCAGCCTCTCGTGGGACACCGACGAGCAGTACTTC
TRBD1	TRBV4-2	NA	TRBJ1-2	CASSRLQGNGYTF	TGTGCCAGCAGCCGCTTACAGGGGAATGGCTACACCTTC
TRBD1	TRBV29-1	NA	TRBJ2-1	CSALDRVSYNEQFF	TGCAGCGCTCTGGACAGGGTTTCCTACAATGAGCAGTTCTTC
NA	TRBV7-8	once	TRBJ2-7	CASSLYAGTEQLGKQYF	TGTGCCAGCAGCTTATACGCCGGGACTGAGCAATTGGGGAAGCAGTACTTC
NA	TRBV4-1	NA	TRBJ2-7	CASSQFPTGTTYEQYF	TGCGCCAGCAGCCAATTCCCGACAGGCACTACTTACGAGCAGTACTTC
NA	TRBV6-1	NA	TRBJ1-2	CASRGPNYGYTF	TGTGCCAGCAGGGGACCTAACTATGGCTACACCTTC
TRBD1	TRBV7-9	NA	TRBJ2-7	CASSPLLTGGSYEQYF	TGTGCCAGCAGCCCCCTTCTAACAGGGGGCTCCTACGAGCAGTACTTC
NA	TRBV4-3	NA	TRBJ1-6	CASSQESTSSSPLHF	TGCGCCAGCAGCCAAGAAAGTACCTCGAGTTCACCCCTCCACTTT
TRBD1	TRBV12-3/TRBV12-4	few	TRBJ1-2	CASSRDREFVDGYTF	TGTGCCAGCAGCCGCGACAGGGAATTTGTGGATGGCTACACCTTC
TRBD1	TRBV28	NA	TRBJ2-4	CASSSPRQGRNIQYF	TGTGCCAGCAGTTCTCCTCGACAGGGGAGAAACATTCAGTACTTC
NA	TRBV6-6	few	TRBJ2-2	CASSRAGEWDTGELFF	TGTGCCAGCAGCCGGGCAGGGGAATGGGACACCGGGGAGCTGTTTTTT
NA	TRBV27	NA	TRBJ1-6	CASSSRDNSPLHF	TGTGCCAGCAGTTCCAGGGATAATTCACCCCTCCACTTT
NA	TRBV18	NA	TRBJ2-5	CASSPHPKETQYF	TGTGCCAGCTCACCACATCCGAAAGAGACCCAGTACTTC
NA	TRBV20-1	NA	TRBJ2-1	CSARDRNNNEQFF	TGCAGTGCTAGAGATCGGAATAACAATGAGCAGTTCTTC
NA	TRBV12-3/TRBV12-4	NA	TRBJ2-2	CASSATGELFF	TGTGCCAGCAGTGCCACCGGGGAGCTGTTTTTT
NA	TRBV18	NA	TRBJ2-1	CASSPDANNEQFF	TGTGCCAGCTCACCAGATGCGAACAATGAGCAGTTCTTC
TRBD1	TRBV29-1	NA	TRBJ2-3	CGMRPGTVSDTQYF	TGCGGCATGCGACCTGGGACAGTCTCCGATACGCAGTATTTT
NA	TRBV20-1	NA	TRBJ2-3	CSARVREPEGTQYF	TGCAGTGCTAGAGTAAGGGAACCGGAAGGTACGCAGTATTTT
TRBD1	TRBV12-3/TRBV12-4	few	TRBJ1-2	CASSPQGGGYGYTF	TGTGCCAGCAGTCCCCAGGGGGGGGGCTATGGCTACACCTTC
NA	TRBV29-1	NA	TRBJ1-1	CSAGREIEAFF	TGCAGCGCTGGGAGGGAAATTGAAGCTTTCTTT
TRBD1	TRBV30	NA	TRBJ1-2	CAWSPTGGYGYTF	TGTGCCTGGAGTCCGACAGGGGGCTATGGCTACACCTTC
TRBD2	TRBV9	NA	TRBJ2-2	CASSVEGLAGTGELFF	TGTGCCAGCAGCGTAGAAGGACTAGCGGGCACCGGGGAGCTGTTTTTT
NA	TRBV12-3/TRBV12-4	few	TRBJ2-1	CASSLPQPWGGPGEQFF	TGTGCCAGCAGCTTACCCCAGCCCTGGGGGGGCCCCGGTGAGCAGTTCTTC
NA	TRBV11-1	NA	TRBJ2-5	CASSLPGKIYQETQYF	TGTGCCAGCAGCTTACCCGGGAAAATCTACCAAGAGACCCAGTACTTC
NA	TRBV7-2	NA	TRBJ2-5	CASSRPGQQETQYF	TGTGCCAGCAGCCGTCCGGGGCAGCAAGAGACCCAGTACTTC
NA	TRBV20-1	many	TRBJ1-5	CSAYSYSNQPQHF	TGCAGTGCTTACAGTTACAGCAATCAGCCCCAGCATTTT
NA	TRBV10-3	NA	TRBJ2-1	CATMLQDGTNEQFF	TGTGCCACCATGCTCCAGGACGGAACGAATGAGCAGTTCTTC
NA	TRBV6-5	NA	TRBJ2-7	CARTRTGTNYEQYF	TGTGCCCGCACTAGAACCGGGACAAACTACGAGCAGTACTTC
NA	TRBV7-9	NA	TRBJ2-4	CASSLREQGWKDIQYF	TGTGCCAGCAGCTTAAGGGAACAGGGATGGAAGGACATTCAGTACTTC
NA	TRBV7-2	few	TRBJ1-2	CASSLALGDYGYTF	TGTGCCAGCAGCTTGGCACTCGGGGACTATGGCTACACCTTC
NA	TRBV10-3	few	TRBJ1-1	CAISDSHGSAEAFF	TGTGCCATCAGTGACTCCCATGGGTCGGCTGAAGCTTTCTTT
NA	TRBV4-1	once	TRBJ2-3	CASSPPRTPSDTQYF	TGCGCCAGCAGCCCCCCCCGGACTCCCTCCGATACGCAGTATTTT
NA	TRBV5-1	NA	TRBJ2-7	CASSLVSQGSYEQYF	TGCGCCAGCAGCTTGGTTTCCCAGGGTTCCTACGAGCAGTACTTC
NA	TRBV2	NA	TRBJ1-2	CASSAGSNYGYTF	TGTGCCAGCAGTGCAGGCAGTAACTATGGCTACACCTTC
NA	TRBV3-1	few	TRBJ1-4	CASSQDGWLFF	TGTGCCAGCAGCCAAGATGGTTGGTTGTTTTTT
NA	TRBV20-1	few	TRBJ2-5	CSARDGTTQETQYF	TGCAGTGCTAGAGATGGTACAACTCAAGAGACCCAGTACTTC
NA	TRBV6-6	NA	TRBJ1-5	CASSSPKLGSDQPQHF	TGTGCCAGCAGCTCCCCTAAGTTGGGGTCTGATCAGCCCCAGCATTTT
TRBD2	TRBV5-1	NA	TRBJ2-7	CASSRLASYEQYF	TGCGCCAGCAGCAGACTAGCGAGCTACGAGCAGTACTTC
NA	TRBV29-1	NA	TRBJ1-2	CSVPGNLYGYTF	TGCAGCGTCCCCGGGAATCTCTATGGCTACACCTTC
NA	TRBV6-4	NA	TRBJ1-6	CASSDKGIGSPLHF	TGTGCCAGCAGTGACAAGGGTATAGGGTCACCCCTCCACTTT
TRBD1	TRBV4-1	few	TRBJ2-2	CASSPRQGNTGELFF	TGCGCCAGCAGCCCCCGACAGGGGAACACCGGGGAGCTGTTTTTT